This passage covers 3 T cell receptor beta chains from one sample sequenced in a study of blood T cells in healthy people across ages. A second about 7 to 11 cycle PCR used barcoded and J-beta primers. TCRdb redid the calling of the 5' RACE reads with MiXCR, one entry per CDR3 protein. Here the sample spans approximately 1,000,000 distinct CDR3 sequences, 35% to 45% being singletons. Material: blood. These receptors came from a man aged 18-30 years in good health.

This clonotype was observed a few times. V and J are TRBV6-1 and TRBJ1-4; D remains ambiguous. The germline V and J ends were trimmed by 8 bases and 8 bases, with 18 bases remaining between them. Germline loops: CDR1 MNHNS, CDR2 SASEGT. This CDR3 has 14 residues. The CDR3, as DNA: TGTGCCAGCCGCCGAACGGCGTCTGAAGAAAAACTGTTTTTT. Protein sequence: CASRRTASEEKLFF.

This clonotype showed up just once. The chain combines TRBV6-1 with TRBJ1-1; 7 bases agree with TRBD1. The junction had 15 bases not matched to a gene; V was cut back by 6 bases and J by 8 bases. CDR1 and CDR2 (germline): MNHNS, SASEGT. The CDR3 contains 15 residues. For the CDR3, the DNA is TGTGCCAGCAGCCCATACAGGGGCGAACTATCGGAAGCTTTCTTT. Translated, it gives CASSPYRGELSEAFF.

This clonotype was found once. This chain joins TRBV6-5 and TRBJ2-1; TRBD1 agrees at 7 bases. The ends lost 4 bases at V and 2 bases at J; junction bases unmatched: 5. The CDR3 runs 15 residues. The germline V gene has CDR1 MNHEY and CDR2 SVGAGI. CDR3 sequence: CASSSPTGTYNEQFF. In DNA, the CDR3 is TGTGCCAGCAGTTCCCCGACAGGGACCTACAATGAGCAGTTCTTC.